A selection of T cell receptor beta chains follows, all from one sample in a study of blood T cell repertoires in COVID-19. Some clones are missing from TCRdb's copy, which holds only in-frame ones; the method was immunoSEQ multiplex PCR. The sample has over 200,000 clones, around four fifths seen once. The sample consisted of peripheral blood. The receptor set was obtained from a woman aged 45-59 years with acute or convalescent COVID-19. Both conserved end residues are part of each CDR3. A D gene is named only where the DNA matches it firmly. A row's size may be missing; if present it is once, few, many or a size class.

clone size	V gene	D gene	J gene	CDR3 length	CDR3 DNA	CDR3 protein
.	TRBV30	TRBD2	TRBJ2-7	15	TGTGCCTGGAGCCAGGGACTAGCGGGAGTCAACGAGCAGTACTTC	CAWSQGLAGVNEQYF
.	TRBV12-3/TRBV12-4	.	TRBJ2-7	13	TGTGCCAGCAGTTTTAAGGGGAAAAACGAGCAGTACTTC	CASSFKGKNEQYF
.	TRBV5-4	TRBD2	TRBJ2-1	15	TGTGCCAGCAGAAGACTAGCGGGCTCCTACAATGAGCAGTTCTTC	CASRRLAGSYNEQFF
once	TRBV24-1	TRBD1	TRBJ1-2	15	TGTGCCACCAGTGATCCCGGGACAGCACTCTATGGCTACACCTTC	CATSDPGTALYGYTF
.	TRBV19	.	TRBJ2-3	13	TGTGCCAGTAGTATGAAGAGTCCGGATACGCAGTATTTT	CASSMKSPDTQYF
.	TRBV28	.	TRBJ1-5	14	TGTGCCAGCAGTTTAGGCCCGGGTAATCAGCCCCAGCATTTT	CASSLGPGNQPQHF
.	TRBV24-1	.	TRBJ1-2	16	TGTGCCACCAGTGATTCCGCGGAAGGAGGAGACTATGGCTACACCTTC	CATSDSAEGGDYGYTF
.	TRBV6-1	TRBD2	TRBJ2-3	18	TGTGCCAGCAGTGATTATCTAGCGGGAGGGGGGGGCCCAGATACGCAGTATTTT	CASSDYLAGGGGPDTQYF
.	TRBV28	.	TRBJ1-3	16	TGTGCCAGCAGTTTTCCATTGGGGGGCTCTGGAAACACCATATATTTT	CASSFPLGGSGNTIYF
once	TRBV24-1	.	TRBJ2-3	16	TGTGCCACCAGTGAGTTTCTGGTGGGAGGTACAGATACGCAGTATTTT	CATSEFLVGGTDTQYF
.	TRBV15	.	TRBJ2-7	16	TGTGCCACCGCCACCAGCAGGGGCAGGGATCTTTACGAGCAGTACTTC	CATATSRGRDLYEQYF
.	TRBV25-1	TRBD1	TRBJ2-7	13	TGTGCCAGCAGTGACCCGACAGGGTACGAGCAGTACTTC	CASSDPTGYEQYF
.	TRBV29-1	.	TRBJ2-7	12	TGCAGCGTTCTCCGCGGCTCCAACGAGCAGTACTTC	CSVLRGSNEQYF
few	TRBV11-2	TRBD1	TRBJ2-7	13	TGTGCCAGCAGCGACAGGGGAGCCTACGAGCAGTACTTC	CASSDRGAYEQYF
.	TRBV5-4	TRBD1	TRBJ1-2	15	TGTGCCAGCAGCTTGCAGGGGGTTCTTTCCTATGGCTACACCTTC	CASSLQGVLSYGYTF
few	TRBV6-5	.	TRBJ2-7	13	TGTGCCAGCACCGTCCCAGGCTCCTACGAGCAGTACTTC	CASTVPGSYEQYF
.	TRBV4-1	.	TRBJ1-2	16	TGCGCCAGCAGCCAAGACCATCTAACAGGGCTCTATGGCTACACCTTC	CASSQDHLTGLYGYTF
.	TRBV28	TRBD2	TRBJ2-3	14	TGTGCCAGCACGCGGGGGGCACTCACAGATACGCAGTATTTT	CASTRGALTDTQYF
.	TRBV10-2	.	TRBJ2-7	12	TGCGCCAGCAGTGACGGTCTCTACGAGCAGTACTTC	CASSDGLYEQYF
.	TRBV2	TRBD1	TRBJ1-2	13	TGTGCCAGCAGGCAAGCAGGGGGCGGCGGCTACACCTTC	CASRQAGGGGYTF
.	TRBV3-1/TRBV3-2	TRBD2	TRBJ2-2	17	TGTGCCAGCAGCCAAGAGGTTGAAGCGGGAGACACCGGGGAGCTGTTTTTT	CASSQEVEAGDTGELFF
.	TRBV18	TRBD1	TRBJ1-5	14	TGTGCCAGCTCACCGCAGGGGGTGGATCAGCCCCAGCATTTT	CASSPQGVDQPQHF
once	TRBV28	TRBD1	TRBJ1-5	18	TGTGCCAGCAGGGGCCGGGACAGACTTTTCAATAGCAATCAGCCCCAGCATTTT	CASRGRDRLFNSNQPQHF
.	TRBV27	TRBD2	TRBJ2-1	16	TGTGCCAGCAGTTTAGAGGTGGCGGGAGTCGGCAATGAGCAGTTCTTC	CASSLEVAGVGNEQFF
.	TRBV9	TRBD2	TRBJ2-1	19	TGTGCCAGCAGCGCACCCCGAGGAGGGCTAGCGGGGGATGACAATGAGCAGTTCTTC	CASSAPRGGLAGDDNEQFF
many	TRBV28	TRBD2	TRBJ2-7	14	TGTGCCAGCAGTACGACTAGCGGGAGCTACGAGCAGTACTTC	CASSTTSGSYEQYF
.	TRBV5-6	TRBD1	TRBJ1-1	15	TGTGCCAGCAGCTGGACAGGGGACCCCGGCGGTGAAGCTTTCTTT	CASSWTGDPGGEAFF